This T cell receptor beta chain comes out of a study of blood T cell repertoires in COVID-19. CDR1 MGHRA and CDR2 YSYEKL come from the germline V gene. CDR3 length equals 16 residues. V lost 4 bases to trimming and J lost 4 bases; unmatched junction nucleotides: 5. Sequencing was performed with immunoSEQ multiplex PCR; in TCRdb, only in-frame clones are kept and a portion is missing. Among some 80,000 clones, 84% were seen once, and the ten largest hold around 20%. The clonotype originates from a woman between 50 and 59 years old with acute or convalescent COVID-19. The chain links TRBV4-1 to TRBJ1-3; 12 bases map to TRBD1. The sample was peripheral blood. Written as DNA, the CDR3 is TGCGCCAGCAGCCCGGGGACAGGGGGCATCGGAAACACCATATATTTT. Translated: CASSPGTGGIGNTIYF.